The 10 T cell receptor beta chains presented below share a single source sample, sequenced in a study of T cell changes during pregnancy in multiple sclerosis. The method was immunoSEQ multiplex PCR; TCRdb's version includes in-frame clones alone and lacks a portion of them. The sample includes approximately 11,000 clones, about 93% of them seen just once. This material consisted of CD4+ T cells from peripheral blood mononuclear cells, taken before pregnancy. The receptors come from a female donor with multiple sclerosis, enrolled in a pregnancy study.

V is TRBV6-5 and J is TRBJ2-6; D uncertain. The V and J ends lost 8 bases and 2 bases respectively, with 13 bases between them. The germline CDR1 and CDR2 sequences are MNHEY and SVGAGI. The CDR3 contains 15 residues. CDR3 loop: CASAESTPGANVLTF. The CDR3 bases are TGTGCCAGCGCGGAAAGTACCCCTGGGGCCAACGTCCTGACTTTC.

In this sample, this clone turned up once. This rearrangement joins TRBV19 to TRBJ2-6; 9 positions match TRBD1. The ends lost 5 bases at V and 4 bases at J; junction bases unmatched: 9. This CDR3 is built from 17 residues. The germline V gene has CDR1 LNHDA and CDR2 SQIVND (reference sequence). The chain's CDR3 is CASSLTQGARGANVLTF. The CDR3 nucleotides are TGTGCCAGTAGTCTCACACAGGGGGCGCGCGGGGCCAACGTCCTGACTTTC.

The rearrangement links TRBV18 to TRBJ1-4, with a possible D match to TRBD1 (5 bases). The ends were cut back, 4 bases at V and 2 bases at J, with 11 bases in the middle. Germline lookup yields CDR1 KGHSH and CDR2 LQKENI. CDR3 length: 15 residues. The CDR3 protein is CASSLDQGTNEKLFF. The CDR3 region has the DNA TGTGCCAGCTCACTTGACCAGGGTACTAATGAAAAACTGTTTTTT.

The chain employs TRBV7-2 and TRBJ1-3; D is unclear. Trimming removed 5 bases from V and 0 bases from J, with 11 bases in between. Per germline, CDR1 SGHTA and CDR2 FQGNSA. The CDR3 contains 15 residues. CDR3: CASSRYSSSGNTIYF. The CDR3 bases are TGTGCCAGCAGCCGTTATTCTTCCTCTGGAAACACCATATATTTT.

The CDR3 loop reads CASKGGWASEKLFF. CDR3 sequence (DNA): TGTGCCAGTAAGGGGGGGTGGGCTTCTGAAAAACTGTTTTTT. The chain has TRBV19 and TRBJ1-4, with D perhaps matching TRBD1 (6 bases). CDR1 is LNHDA, CDR2 SQIVND, per germline (reference sequence). This CDR3 has 14 residues. Trimming removed 7 bases from V and 7 bases from J, with 16 bases in between.

This clone has just one count. This sequence joins TRBV7-8 and TRBJ1-4; 7 bases are shared with TRBD1. The junction had 8 bases not matched to a gene; V was cut back by 0 bases and J by 7 bases. The CDR3 spans 16 residues. Germline loops: CDR1 SGHVS, CDR2 FQNEAQ. The CDR3 is CASSLAPRQGGEKLFF. CDR3 nucleotide sequence: TGTGCCAGCAGCTTAGCGCCACGGCAGGGGGGTGAAAAACTGTTTTTT.

This rearrangement joins TRBV14 to TRBJ2-5; TRBD1 is a possible D gene (6 bases). CDR1 is SGHDN, CDR2 FVKESK, per germline. The CDR3 totals 15 residues. V was cut by 5 bases and J by 0 bases, with 13 bases left in between. The CDR3 bases are TGTGCCAGCAGCAGGACCGGGACATACCAAGAGACCCAGTACTTC. Protein: CASSRTGTYQETQYF.

The V call is TRBV11-2, the J call TRBJ1-6, with 9 bases aligning to TRBD1. Losses at the gene ends were 2 bases for V and 7 bases for J; bases not matched to a gene: 6. The CDR3 contains 16 residues. The germline CDR1 and CDR2 sequences are SGHAT and FQNNGV. CDR3 loop: CASSLLQGAGNSPLHF. In nucleotides, the CDR3 is TGTGCCAGCAGCTTACTACAGGGGGCCGGGAATTCACCCCTCCACTTT.

The chain employs TRBV6-6 and TRBJ1-1; unclear D gene. CDR3 size: 12 residues. Trimming stripped 5 bases from V and 5 bases from J, with 9 bases between. From germline, CDR1 is MNHNY and CDR2 SVGAGI (reference sequence). CDR3 sequence reads: CASSPRRTEAFF. CDR3 nucleotides: TGTGCCAGCAGTCCGAGGAGGACTGAAGCTTTCTTT.

This chain connects TRBV10-3 to TRBJ1-2; D is uncertain. This CDR3 has 15 amino acids. CDR1 and CDR2 (germline): ENHRY, SYGVKD. V was clipped by 7 bases and J by 4 bases, with 19 bases between them. The CDR3 DNA reads as TGTGCCATCAAGGCCTCCGGGGTTGGCGGCTATGGCTACACCTTC. As protein: CAIKASGVGGYGYTF.